This T cell receptor (beta chain) is drawn from a study of blood T cell repertoires in COVID-19 (dated by TCRdb to the early 2020s). Broadly, across the study: The collaborator samples originated in the United States, Italy and Spain and spanned the acute and convalescent phases of COVID-19. Samples were obtained from the ongoing ImmuneRACE study (first 160 participants) and from 950 to 1,500 subjects provided by 6 global collaborators. The repertoires were released in a freely available public database meant as a resource for research on the immune response to SARS-CoV-2. The material from the prospective study consisted of cDNA or gDNA derived from T cells, B-cell-depleted T cells, or PBMCs. Deeply sampled blood TCRbeta repertoires from subjects exposed to, actively infected with, or recovered from COVID-19 were included in the dataset. A de-identified subject ID, COVID-19 status, age in years and sex were almost always included in the sample metadata. Where available, HLA class I and class II types were taken from metadata supplied by the sample provider and were not determined by assay-based typing.

The germline V gene encodes CDR1 SGHTA and CDR2 FQGTGA. From the cysteine through the phenylalanine, the CDR3 covers 14 amino acids. Only the CDR3 part of the read is kept: 42 bases, read in frame from the first base. At the junction V is shortened by 5 bases and J by 4 bases; bases outside the gene matches: 5. Here is what the overall study found, with its caveats: How much clinical and demographic metadata was included differed by source and by participant, and the metadata was provided uncurated.

Enrolling through a virtual design, the prospective study's participants ranged in age from roughly 18 to 90 years and lived across 24 United States geographic areas. To assign participants to cohorts, the prospective study relied on clinical history that participants themselves reported in a screening survey and a study questionnaire. For ImmuneRACE Cohort 3, a participant was defined as recovered based on two consecutive negative NP/OP PCR tests, clearance by a healthcare professional, or resolution of symptoms. In the prospective study, whole blood, serum and a nasopharyngeal or oropharyngeal swab were collected from each participant by mobile phlebotomists. Additional blood draws and questionnaires over an approximately two-month period could optionally be provided by prospective study participants. Prospective study blood samples were shipped either frozen or at room temperature before DNA extraction.

TCRbeta CDR3 regions were amplified from genomic DNA by means of the immunoSEQ Assay, a bias-controlled multiplex PCR. The authors' pipeline ran thus. The number of nucleated cells in each sample was estimated from the amplification of reference gene primers within the assay. To quantify the absolute abundance of each unique TCRbeta CDR3 rearrangement, sequence reads were collapsed and filtered. Productive Simpson clonality was computed per sample as the square root of Simpson's diversity index over productive rearrangements. Not all clones reach the TCRdb copy of this immuneACCESS table, which keeps in-frame sequences only. Checked studies attribute under half of the gap to unresolved V genes and leave the rest unexplained. The DNA was the basis for D and trimming; V, J and clone size are from that table. Counted in this sample were around 310,000 clones; about 90% of them appeared once. The top ten constitute around 4.6% of the sample.

About this clone: Its antigen is unknown. Per-base qualities were not stored, and no clone one base away is much larger.

The specimen was PBMCs or T cells enriched from blood (not recorded which). This receptor chain uses TRBV7-3 and TRBJ2-3, with TRBD1 matching 8 junction bases. The clonotype was recovered from a man younger than 40 who had recovered from COVID-19. CDR3 region: CASSPDRGSDTQYF. The DNA reads as follows: TGTGCCAGCAGCCCCGACAGGGGTTCAGATACGCAGTATTTT.